This T cell receptor (beta chain) was observed in a study of blood T cells in healthy people across ages. CDR1 SEHNR and CDR2 FQNEAQ come from the germline V gene (reference sequence). Losses at the gene ends were 5 bases for V and 0 bases for J; bases not matched to a gene: 9. This CDR3 spans 17 amino acids. Through a sample-barcoded 5' primer and a J-beta primer mix, a second PCR was run for roughly 6 to 11 cycles. TCRdb reprocessed the 5' RACE reads via MiXCR and lists one record per CDR3 protein. The sample holds roughly 1,300,000 distinct CDR3 sequences; 55% to 75% are singletons and the top ten take about 6.7%.

The chain combines TRBV7-9 with TRBJ2-3; TRBD2 agrees at 9 bases. This clonotype was sampled from a man aged 18-30 years in good health. The sequenced material came from blood. The DNA for the CDR3 is TGTGCCAGCAGCCTGGCCCTAGCGGGGATAAGCACAGATACGCAGTATTTT. Amino acid sequence: CASSLALAGISTDTQYF. Filled out from reference TRBV7-9 and TRBJ2-3, the complete variable domain reads DTGVSQNPRHKITKRGQNVTFRCDPISEHNRLYWYRQTLGQGPEFLTYFQNEAQLEKSRLLSDRFSAERPKGSFSTLEIQRTEQGDSAMYLCASSLALAGISTDTQYFGPGTRLTVL.